The source of this T cell receptor beta chain is a study of T cells in Graves' hyperthyroidism and ophthalmopathy. Study information: Staff took peripheral blood when the initial diagnosis was made, before any treatment began.

From RNA transcripts, TCR beta CDR3 regions were amplified. The HTBI primer set was used in a first-round RT-PCR of the TCR CDR3. TCRdb redid the calling of the multiplex PCR reads with MiXCR, one entry per CDR3 protein. There are over 250,000 distinct CDR3 sequences in the sample; less than 30% occur only once, and around 28% lies in the top ten. V dropped 0 bases and J dropped 6; count of bases not matched to a gene: 7. The CDR3 is made up of 15 amino acids. The germline CDR1 and CDR2 sequences are GTSNPN and SVGIG (reference sequence). V usage is TRBV30 and J usage is TRBJ2-5; the match to TRBD2 covers 10 bases. This sequence was found in a man in his forties with Graves' hyperthyroidism that later progressed to Graves' ophthalmopathy. The sequenced sample was blood. CDR3 region: CAWSVSGGERKTQYF. The CDR3 nucleotides are TGTGCCTGGAGTGTAAGCGGGGGGGAGAGAAAGACCCAGTACTTC. The variable domain in full, completed from reference TRBV30 and TRBJ2-5, reads SQTIHQWPATLVQPVGSPLSLECTVEGTSNPNLYWYRQAAGRGLQLLFYSVGIGQISSEVPQNLSASRPQDRQFILSSKKLLLSDSGFYLCAWSVSGGERKTQYFGPGTRLLVL.